The present T cell receptor beta chain was sequenced within a study of radiotherapy plus CTLA-4 blockade in lung cancer. Whole-study results and caveats: TCR clones of tumor origin grew in blood after radiotherapy plus ipilimumab.

With V trimmed by 4 bases and J by 4 bases, 7 bases remained unmatched. The CDR3 sequence is 16 residues long. Germline V gene lookup returns CDR1 SGHDN and CDR2 FVKESK. The data were produced by immunoSEQ multiplex PCR, yet TCRdb's version contains in-frame clones alone and is incomplete. The sample lists 60,000 or so clones; more than 60% were seen once. As regards this clone: No antigen is known for it.

The source of this sequence is a human donor with non-small cell lung cancer who had a partial response to radiotherapy plus ipilimumab. The sample in question was peripheral blood, obtained from a patient treated with radiotherapy plus ipilimumab. The V gene is TRBV14, the J gene TRBJ2-7, with 13 bases aligning to TRBD2. CDR3 region: CASSPLAGGLQYEQYF. CDR3 DNA: TGTGCCAGCAGCCCACTAGCGGGGGGGCTCCAGTACGAGCAGTACTTC.